The entry below describes one T cell receptor beta chain. In germline, CDR1 is WNHNN, CDR2 SYGVQD (reference sequence). CDR3 length equals 16 residues. The ends were cut back, 5 bases at V and 0 bases at J, with 14 bases in the middle. The sample comes from a study of blood T cell repertoires in COVID-19. Study overall: Some COVID-19 samples were acute and others convalescent; all came from the United States, Italy and Spain. PBMCs, B-cell-depleted T cells, or T cells were the source of the cDNA or gDNA that made up the material.

Under the authors' procedure: The assay estimated nucleated cells by amplifying reference gene primers. The method was immunoSEQ multiplex PCR; TCRdb's version includes in-frame clones alone and lacks a portion of them. V and J calls and clone size follow that table, whereas D and trimming were derived from the DNA. The repertoire holds 220,000 or so clones, with approximately 85% as singletons. The chain uses TRBV10-1 and TRBJ1-3; D remains unclear. Sequencing was carried out using peripheral blood. This TCR was sampled from a woman of 80 years or more with COVID-19, enrolled during active disease. The CDR3 DNA reads as TGCGCCAGCAGTAGAGGACTTCCCTACTCTGGAAACACCATATATTTT. Its protein product is CASSRGLPYSGNTIYF.